Sequencing of this T cell receptor beta chain was carried out in a study of control samples from healthy donors and cancer patients. Assay: immunoSEQ multiplex PCR; the TCRdb copy retains only in-frame clones and omits some. The sample records about 160,000 clones, around nine tenths being singletons. Germline loops: CDR1 KGHSH, CDR2 LQKENI. CDR3 length equals 12 residues. Trimming stripped 1 base from V and 6 bases from J, with 7 bases between. This clonotype was obtained from a young man in good health. The rearrangement links TRBV18 to TRBJ2-7; D unclear. Material: blood. The CDR3 reads CASSPQATEQYF. The DNA for the CDR3 is TGTGCCAGCTCACCACAGGCCACCGAGCAGTACTTC.